Below, one T cell receptor beta chain is given with its context. Per the study methods: Nucleated cell counts were estimated from reference gene primer amplification. This table comes from immunoSEQ multiplex PCR, and its TCRdb copy is limited to in-frame clones, with some not included. V, J and clone size are those of that table, while D and trimming were read from the DNA. Counted here are about 120,000 clones, around four fifths occurring once; the ten biggest clones make up under 6%. The data stem from a study of blood T cell repertoires in COVID-19. Across the whole study: The origin of the acute and convalescent COVID-19 samples was the United States, Italy and Spain. PBMCs, B-cell-depleted T cells, or T cells provided the cDNA or gDNA that made up the material.

The V gene's germline CDR1 is LGHNA and CDR2 YSLEER. This CDR3 has 14 residues. V shed 4 bases and J shed 5 bases, with 12 bases lying between them. The rearrangement links TRBV4-3 to TRBJ2-1; a possible D gene is TRBD1 (6 bases). This receptor was identified in an elderly man with active or convalescent COVID-19. Source material: peripheral blood. CDR3 sequence (DNA): TGCGCCAGCAGCCGGTACAGGGCGGACAATGAGCAGTTCTTC. Translating it yields CASSRYRADNEQFF.